The 25 T cell receptor beta chains below come from one sample, sequenced in a study of beta chain features in type 1 diabetes. For these TCRs, the target antigens are not known. What was sequenced were expressed TCRB transcripts, since all of the isolated RNA had been reverse transcribed. The method was immunoSEQ multiplex PCR; TCRdb's version includes in-frame clones alone and lacks a portion of them. Of some 160,000 clones listed, about 8.1% are singletons. Overall study results and limits: Moderately but significantly shorter TCRB CDR3s were found in Type 1 diabetes patients in all four CD4+ subsets.

The sequenced sample consisted of central memory CD4+ T cells from blood. Source of these receptors: a woman in her late teens or twenties with type 1 diabetes.

The rearrangement uses TRBV6-5 and TRBJ2-7; 9 bases fit TRBD2. This CDR3 contains 15 residues. The V and J ends lost 0 bases and 2 bases, in that order; junction bases with no gene match: 2. Germline V gene data show CDR1 as MNHEY and CDR2 as SVGAGI. The CDR3 DNA is TGTGCCAGCAGTTACTCGACTAGCGGAGCCTACGAGCAGTACTTC. Protein: CASSYSTSGAYEQYF.

CDR3 loop: CASSNRQGDGYTF. DNA of the CDR3: TGTGCCAGCAGTAATCGACAGGGGGATGGCTACACCTTC. This chain connects TRBV7-2 to TRBJ1-2; 9 nucleotides align to TRBD1. The CDR3 runs to 13 residues. Germline assignment: CDR1 SGHTA and CDR2 FQGNSA. Trimming took 6 bases from V and 6 from J; bases not matched to a gene: 5.

This clone was detected only a few times. This chain uses TRBV27 with TRBJ1-5, with D hard to call. V was shortened by 1 base and J by 5 bases, with 9 bases between the two germline ends. Germline V gene data show CDR1 as MNHEY and CDR2 as SMNVEV (reference sequence). This CDR3 is 14 amino acids long. CDR3 nucleotide sequence: TGTGCCAGCAGTTTATTCGCGGCCGATCAGCCCCAGCATTTT. It translates to CASSLFAADQPQHF.

The genes are TRBV25-1 and TRBJ2-1; TRBD2 agrees at 7 bases. CDR1 MGHDK and CDR2 SYGVNS come from the germline V gene. Trimming took 1 base from V and 9 from J; bases not matched to a gene: 6. The CDR3 has 14 amino acids. The DNA of the CDR3 is TGTGCCAGCAGTGAATTGGGCAGCGGGACTGAGCAGTTCTTC. It codes for CASSELGSGTEQFF. Full variable domain (rest looked up from reference TRBV25-1 and TRBJ2-1): EADIYQTPRYLVIGTGKKITLECSQTMGHDKMYWYQQDPGMELHLIHYSYGVNSTEKGDLSSESTVSRIRTEHFPLTLESARPSHTSQYLCASSELGSGTEQFFGPGTRLTVL.

The chain has TRBV7-2 and TRBJ2-5; 7 positions agree with TRBD1. The germline gives CDR1 SGHTA, CDR2 FQGNSA. The CDR3 runs to 15 residues. V shed 5 bases and J 0 bases; nucleotides not matched to a gene: 6. DNA for the CDR3: TGTGCCAGCAGCCTAGGGGGCAGGTACCAAGAGACCCAGTACTTC. It specifies CASSLGGRYQETQYF.

This chain joins TRBV5-6 and TRBJ2-5; D not certain. The last part of the DNA fits TRBJ2-7 better; the J call may be wrong. CDR3 length: 12 residues. Germline CDR1 reads SGHDT; CDR2 reads YYEEEE. As DNA, the CDR3 is TGTGCCAGCAGCTTGGGGGCCTACGAGCAGTACTTC. This translates into CASSLGAYEQYF.

The rearrangement joins TRBV27 to TRBJ2-5; 7 bases align to TRBD1. J gave up 5 bases and V 6 bases, and 12 bases lay outside the gene matches. Germline V gene sequence: CDR1 MNHEY, CDR2 SMNVEV (reference sequence). This CDR3 has 15 residues. CDR3 DNA sequence: TGTGCCAGCAGGAAAGGGACAGCCCCTGTTGAGACCCAGTACTTC. Its translation is CASRKGTAPVETQYF.

This clone turned up a few times. The chain links TRBV29-1 to TRBJ1-1, with D hard to call. The V gene's germline CDR1 is SQVTM and CDR2 ANQGSEA. The CDR3 loop spans 12 amino acids. With 5 bases removed from V and 9 bases from J, the gap between germline ends came to 16 bases. CDR3: CSVTRDAGKAFF. The CDR3, as DNA: TGCAGCGTTACCAGAGACGCAGGTAAAGCTTTCTTT.

The chain is built from TRBV18 and TRBJ2-3, with a weak D call TRBD1 (6 bases). This CDR3 is built from 13 residues. In germline, CDR1 is KGHSH, CDR2 LQKENI. Trimming took 3 bases from V and 5 from J, leaving 9 bases between them. CDR3 loop: CASSPGAGDTQYF. CDR3 DNA: TGTGCCAGCTCACCGGGGGCGGGAGATACGCAGTATTTT.

This rearrangement joins TRBV28 to TRBJ2-5; 7 positions match TRBD2. Germline CDR1 MDHEN, CDR2 SYDVKM. This CDR3 has 14 residues. Losses at the gene ends were 7 bases for V and 5 bases for J; bases not matched to a gene: 10. This CDR3 is CASTRAGIGETQYF. DNA of the CDR3: TGTGCCAGCACCCGAGCGGGGATCGGGGAGACCCAGTACTTC.

In its sample, this clone was seen a few times. The rearrangement joins TRBV2 to TRBJ1-4; 7 nucleotides match TRBD1. V was pared by 6 bases and J by 7 bases, with 8 bases of the junction left unmatched. The CDR3 length is 14 residues. Germline V gene sequence: CDR1 SNHLY, CDR2 FYNNEI. The CDR3 DNA is TGTGCCAGCAGAAAGGACAGGCATAGTGAAAAACTGTTTTTT. Amino acid sequence: CASRKDRHSEKLFF.

The chain is built from TRBV6-5 and TRBJ2-7, with 7 bases lining up with TRBD2. The ends lost 7 bases at V and 4 bases at J; junction bases unmatched: 7. Germline lookup yields CDR1 MNHEY and CDR2 SVGAGI. The CDR3 has 13 amino acids. This CDR3 reads CASTSLGGYEQYF. In nucleotides, the CDR3 is TGTGCCAGCACCTCCCTCGGGGGGTACGAGCAGTACTTC.

This clone was seen only a few times. This chain uses TRBV7-2 with TRBJ2-1; TRBD2 might be the D (5 bases). CDR3 length: 13 residues. V was clipped by 3 bases and J by 7 bases, with 10 bases between them. Germline V gene lookup returns CDR1 SGHTA and CDR2 FQGNSA. The CDR3 reads CASSFDRRNEQFF. DNA for the CDR3: TGTGCCAGCAGCTTCGACCGGAGGAATGAGCAGTTCTTC.

This clone occurred a few times. CDR3 DNA sequence: TGCGCCAGCAGCCGACTAGGGAACAATGAGCAGTTCTTC. This gives the protein CASSRLGNNEQFF. The chain employs TRBV5-1 and TRBJ2-1; D is possibly TRBD2 (6 bases). Trimming left V 4 bases short and J 5 bases short, with 10 bases between. This CDR3 region has 13 residues. The germline gives CDR1 SGHRS, CDR2 YFSETQ.

This chain links TRBV11-3 with TRBJ2-5; TRBD2 matches 8 bases. V trimming: 4 bases; J trimming: 5 bases; junction bases outside the gene matches: 6. The length of the CDR3 is 14 residues. Germline-derived CDR1 and CDR2 are SGHNT and YENEEA. CDR3 DNA sequence: TGTGCCAGCAGCTGGGGGACTAGAGGGGAGACCCAGTACTTC. This sequence encodes CASSWGTRGETQYF. Variable domain in full (rest from reference TRBV11-3 and TRBJ2-5): EAGVVQSPRYKIIEKKQPVAFWCNPISGHNTLYWYLQNLGQGPELLIRYENEEAVDDSQLPKDRFSAERLKGVDSTLKIQPAELGDSAVYLCASSWGTRGETQYFGPGTRLLVL.

This clone turned up a few times. The chain recombines TRBV30 with TRBJ1-1, with D tentatively TRBD1 (5 bases). The CDR3 length is 16 residues. V was cut by 4 bases and J by 0 bases, with 18 bases left in between. Per germline, CDR1 GTSNPN and CDR2 SVGIG (reference sequence). In nucleotides, the CDR3 is TGTGCCTGGACTCCCCGAAGGGGTGCGATGAACACTGAAGCTTTCTTT. Protein product: CAWTPRRGAMNTEAFF.

The rearrangement joins TRBV7-9 to TRBJ1-1; 8 nucleotides match TRBD1. This CDR3 region has 14 residues. With V trimmed by 3 bases and J by 3 bases, 3 bases remained unmatched. Germline-derived CDR1 and CDR2 are SEHNR and FQNEAQ (reference sequence). The CDR3 DNA reads as TGTGCCAGCAGCTTGACAGGGGCCCACACTGAAGCTTTCTTT. Protein: CASSLTGAHTEAFF.

The chain recombines TRBV6-5 with TRBJ2-7; TRBD1 matches 10 bases. The J segment lost 6 bases and the V segment lost 2 bases, leaving 7 bases of the junction unmatched. This CDR3 region has 15 residues. Germline V CDR1 and CDR2: MNHEY, SVGAGI. CDR3 nucleotide sequence: TGTGCCAGCAGTTACGGGGACAGGGGAAAGTTCGAGCAGTACTTC. It translates to CASSYGDRGKFEQYF.

This clone was counted between two and nine times. The chain uses TRBV5-1 and TRBJ2-3, with 11 bases identical to TRBD2. The germline V gene encodes CDR1 SGHRS and CDR2 YFSETQ. The CDR3 has 17 residues. V dropped 0 bases and J dropped 4; count of bases not matched to a gene: 7. The CDR3: CASSLGLAGLVADTQYF. DNA for the CDR3: TGCGCCAGCAGCTTGGGACTAGCGGGACTTGTCGCAGATACGCAGTATTTT.

This clone was counted only a few times. The chain is built from TRBV28 and TRBJ2-4; 8 bases match TRBD1. The germline V gene encodes CDR1 MDHEN and CDR2 SYDVKM. The CDR3 covers 16 residues. With V trimmed by 8 bases and J by 10 bases, 19 bases remained unmatched. The DNA of the CDR3 is TGTGCCAGCTCCTCCCCCGGGGAGGCAGGGGGCCTAATTCAGTACTTC. It codes for CASSSPGEAGGLIQYF.

This clone was detected a few times. This chain uses TRBV29-1 with TRBJ2-7, with 8 positions matching TRBD2. There are 14 residues in the CDR3. With V trimmed by 3 bases and J by 4 bases, 8 bases remained unmatched. Germline values: CDR1 SQVTM, CDR2 ANQGSEA. CDR3: CSVDPSGSGYEQYF. Written as DNA, the CDR3 is TGCAGCGTTGATCCCAGCGGGAGTGGGTACGAGCAGTACTTC.

In its sample, this clone was seen a few times. This rearrangement joins TRBV5-6 to TRBJ2-7, with TRBD1 as a possible D gene (5 bases). Deletions cut 0 bases from V and 4 bases from J, with 17 bases between. Germline assignment: CDR1 SGHDT and CDR2 YYEEEE. This CDR3 is 16 amino acids long. Here the CDR3 reads CASSLEVGREGYEQYF. In DNA form, the CDR3 reads TGTGCCAGCAGCTTGGAAGTGGGCAGGGAAGGATACGAGCAGTACTTC.

This clone was seen more than once but under ten times. The J gene is TRBJ1-4, the V gene TRBV7-2, with 7 bases matching TRBD1. After removal of 5 bases from V and 6 bases from J, the junction contained 3 bases not matched to a gene. Germline V gives CDR1 SGHTA, CDR2 FQGNSA. The CDR3 consists of 13 residues. DNA of the CDR3: TGTGCCAGCAGCCCAGGGACAGATGAAAAACTGTTTTTT. Amino acids: CASSPGTDEKLFF.

This clone was recorded at least ten times. The V call is TRBV7-9, the J call TRBJ2-1; weak D call: TRBD2 (6 bases). The V end lost 5 bases, the J end lost 4 bases, and 12 bases lay between the germline ends. The CDR3 spans 14 residues. CDR1 and CDR2 from the germline V gene are SEHNR and FQNEAQ (reference sequence). As DNA, the CDR3 is TGTGCCAGCAGCCCGGGACTTAGGTACAATGAGCAGTTCTTC. Residues: CASSPGLRYNEQFF.

The chain carries TRBV27 and TRBJ1-4; 10 bases match TRBD1. The CDR3 is 15 amino acids. Trimming cost V 6 bases and J 7 bases; bases outside gene matches: 8. Looked up from germline, CDR1 is MNHEY and CDR2 is SMNVEV (reference sequence). The CDR3 loop reads CASRDLRTGGEKLFF. The CDR3 DNA follows: TGTGCCAGCAGAGATCTCCGGACAGGGGGTGAAAAACTGTTTTTT.